This T cell receptor (beta chain) was sequenced for a study of T cells in Graves' hyperthyroidism and ophthalmopathy. Study-level results: Patients with ophthalmopathy were separated from those with stable hyperthyroidism by a 13 V-J model.

Regions amplified from RNA transcripts were the TCR beta CDR3 regions. The primer set for the first-round RT-PCR of the TCR CDR3 was HTBI. TCRdb independently ran MiXCR on the multiplex PCR reads; one entry per CDR3 protein. The repertoire includes 250,000 to 300,000 distinct CDR3 sequences, around 20% of them detected once, and less than 45% sits in the top ten. The length of the CDR3 is 11 residues. From germline, CDR1 is SEHNR and CDR2 FQNEAQ (reference sequence). Trimming pared 5 bases from V and 5 bases from J, leaving 4 bases between. Note on this clonotype: Its target is not known.

Sequences were obtained from blood. This TCR was recovered from a man aged 50 to 59 with Graves' ophthalmopathy. The chain links TRBV7-9 to TRBJ2-1; unclear D gene. This chain's CDR3 is CASSINNEQFF. In nucleotides, the CDR3 is TGTGCCAGCAGCATTAACAATGAGCAGTTCTTC.